This is a list of T cell receptor beta chains from one sample in a study of T cell responses to AZD1222 COVID-19 vaccine. Sequenced by immunoSEQ multiplex PCR; TCRdb stores in-frame clones only, minus some. The sample lists about 130,000 clones, 70% to 90% occurring once. The material was peripheral blood, obtained on day 0 of AZD1222 vaccination. The receptors stem from an adult in good health. The CDR3 runs from the conserved cysteine through the conserved F or W. A D gene is named only where the DNA matches it firmly. Rows may omit the clone size; those that give it use once, few, many or a size class.

clone size,D gene,V gene,J gene,CDR3 DNA,CDR3 protein
NA,NA,TRBV29-1,TRBJ2-7,TGCAGCGTTGCGGGAGCCAGGGCGGGCTCCTACGAGCAGTACTTC,CSVAGARAGSYEQYF
NA,NA,TRBV29-1,TRBJ1-2,TGCAGCTTCATGCCCCAGGAACCATATGGCTACACCTTC,CSFMPQEPYGYTF
once,NA,TRBV27,TRBJ2-5,TGTGCCAGCAGGCCCTCGGGGACGGGGGAGACCCAGTACTTC,CASRPSGTGETQYF
NA,NA,TRBV25-1,TRBJ1-2,TGTGCCAGCCAAGGAATTTTAGTGACAGATGACTATGGCTACACCTTC,CASQGILVTDDYGYTF
NA,NA,TRBV7-9,TRBJ1-4,TGTGCCAGCAGCTTAGGGGGGACAACTAATGAAAAACTGTTTTTT,CASSLGGTTNEKLFF
NA,NA,TRBV29-1,TRBJ1-4,TGCAGCGGTGTTCAGGGGTCGAATGAAAAACTGTTTTTT,CSGVQGSNEKLFF
NA,NA,TRBV3-1/TRBV3-2,TRBJ1-4,TGTGCCAGCAGCCTCGACAGAGTATCTGAAAAACTGTTTTTT,CASSLDRVSEKLFF
NA,NA,TRBV12-5,TRBJ1-1,TGTGCTAGTGGTTTGGATTCGGGGAAGAAAGCTTTCTTT,CASGLDSGKKAFF
medium-sized,NA,TRBV9,TRBJ2-7,TGTGCCAGCAGCCCCACCTACGAGCAGTACTTC,CASSPTYEQYF
NA,NA,TRBV18,TRBJ1-2,TGTGCCAGCTCACCATTGACCCAAGTCTATGGCTACACCTTC,CASSPLTQVYGYTF
NA,NA,TRBV28,TRBJ1-3,TGTGCCAGCAGTTTACGACAGGTCTCTGGAAACACCATATATTTT,CASSLRQVSGNTIYF
NA,TRBD1,TRBV7-9,TRBJ1-2,TGTGCCAGCAGCTTAGATTCCGGGACAGGGGGGCACGGCTACACCTTC,CASSLDSGTGGHGYTF
NA,NA,TRBV12-3/TRBV12-4,TRBJ2-1,TGTGCCAGCAGGGACTTCTCCTACAATGAGCAGTTCTTC,CASRDFSYNEQFF
NA,NA,TRBV4-3,TRBJ1-1,TGCGCCAGCAGCAAAAGTGGGGTAAGTGGAACTGAAGCTTTCTTT,CASSKSGVSGTEAFF
NA,NA,TRBV27,TRBJ1-6,TGTGCCAGCAGTTTACAGGTTGATAATTCACCCCTCCACTTT,CASSLQVDNSPLHF
NA,NA,TRBV11-2,TRBJ2-7,TGTGCCAGCAGCTTACCATCCTACGAGCAGTACTTC,CASSLPSYEQYF
NA,TRBD1,TRBV5-1,TRBJ1-2,TGCGCCAGCAGAGATCGGACAGGGCGCTCCATTAACTATGGCTACACCTTC,CASRDRTGRSINYGYTF
NA,TRBD1,TRBV27,TRBJ2-7,TGTGCCAGCAGCAAGGGACAGGGGAACTACGAGCAGTACTTC,CASSKGQGNYEQYF
NA,NA,TRBV19,TRBJ1-6,TGTGCCAGTAAAGGGCTTTCGGGCTCCTATAATTCACCCCTCCACTTT,CASKGLSGSYNSPLHF
NA,NA,TRBV18,TRBJ1-2,TGTGCCAGCTCAGATGCGGGGGCTAATGGCTACACCTTC,CASSDAGANGYTF
NA,NA,TRBV12-3/TRBV12-4,TRBJ1-3,TGTGCCAGCGAGAAAGAATCAGGAAACACCATATATTTT,CASEKESGNTIYF
NA,NA,TRBV6-5,TRBJ1-6,TGTGCCAGCAGGAGGGGTCGGGATAATTCACCCCTCCACTTT,CASRRGRDNSPLHF
NA,NA,TRBV6-5,TRBJ1-6,TGTGCCAGCAGTTACTCGAGAACAGGTCGTAATTCACCCCTCCACTTT,CASSYSRTGRNSPLHF
NA,NA,TRBV10-3,TRBJ1-1,TGTGCCATACGACGGCAGAACACTGAAGCTTTCTTT,CAIRRQNTEAFF